The sequence of this T cell receptor (beta chain) was determined in a study of T cells in Graves' hyperthyroidism and ophthalmopathy. Background on the study: The blood sample was taken at first diagnosis, before treatment began.

RNA transcripts served as the template for amplifying TCR beta CDR3 regions. First-round RT-PCR with HTBI primers amplified the TCR CDR3 region. TCRdb re-analysed the multiplex PCR reads in MiXCR, keeping a single row per CDR3 protein. The sample carries some 270,000 distinct CDR3 sequences, approximately 15% recorded once. In the case of this clonotype: What it recognizes is unknown.

The germline V gene encodes CDR1 LNHDA and CDR2 SQIVND (reference sequence). The CDR3 contains 17 residues. Trimming cost V 7 bases and J 4 bases; bases outside gene matches: 18. Newly diagnosed hyperthyroidism patients aged 18 to 65 years had disease lasting under 2 months. Whole-study results and caveats: Patients with ophthalmopathy were separated from those with stable hyperthyroidism by a 13 V-J model. The model forecast ophthalmopathy, anticipating it by a median around 6.5 months before onset.

The sequenced sample consisted of blood. This chain joins TRBV19 and TRBJ1-2; 7 nucleotides line up with TRBD1. The TCR comes from a woman between 40 and 55 years old with Graves' hyperthyroidism. The chain's CDR3 is CASKEVRDSPSGYGYTF. CDR3 nucleotide sequence: TGTGCCAGTAAGGAAGTGAGGGACAGCCCCTCGGGCTATGGCTACACCTTC.